One sample yielded the 20 T cell receptor beta chains listed below, sequenced in a study of cytomegalovirus exposure and HLA in healthy donors. Here immunoSEQ multiplex PCR was the method, and the copy in TCRdb shows in-frame clones only, minus some. The profile shows under 350,000 clones, approximately 86% of them singletons. The sequencing input was PBMCs. These receptors were collected from a young woman in good health and CMV-seronegative.

The rearrangement links TRBV11-2 to TRBJ2-7; 8 bases align to TRBD2. This CDR3 is 17 amino acids long. Trimming took 0 bases from V and 4 from J; bases not matched to a gene: 11. Germline-derived CDR1 and CDR2 are SGHAT and FQNNGV. CDR3 DNA: TGTGCCAGCAGCTTAGATCCGATTAGCGGGATAAAATACGAGCAGTACTTC. This sequence encodes CASSLDPISGIKYEQYF.

This clone was found a few times. The V and J genes are TRBV7-2 and TRBJ1-5; 9 nucleotides match TRBD1. V lost 4 bases and J lost 7; bases outside the gene matches: 2. The length of the CDR3 is 13 residues. CDR1 is SGHTA, CDR2 FQGNSA, per germline. In nucleotides, the CDR3 is TGTGCCAGCAGCTACAGGGGGCAACAGCCCCAGCATTTT. Translated: CASSYRGQQPQHF.

This clone was observed a few times. The chain combines TRBV28 with TRBJ1-2; 12 bases agree with TRBD1. This CDR3 comprises 15 residues. CDR1 is MDHEN and CDR2 is SYDVKM in the germline V gene. The trim removed 7 bases at V and 4 bases at J, leaving 7 bases unmatched. The CDR3 DNA follows: TGTGCCAGCAAGGGACAGGGGGCAGGAAGCTATGGCTACACCTTC. Amino acid sequence: CASKGQGAGSYGYTF.

This clone showed up just once. The chain links TRBV30 to TRBJ1-5, with a possible D match to TRBD1 (5 bases). Germline V gene lookup returns CDR1 GTSNPN and CDR2 SVGIG (reference sequence). The CDR3 totals 14 residues. Trimming took off 0 bases at V and 9 bases at J, with 15 bases between the two ends. The CDR3 region is CAWSVSAGSRPQHF. For the CDR3, the DNA is TGTGCCTGGAGTGTTTCCGCAGGGTCGCGGCCCCAGCATTTT. The full variable domain, with the rest looked up from reference TRBV30 and TRBJ1-5, is SQTIHQWPATLVQPVGSPLSLECTVEGTSNPNLYWYRQAAGRGLQLLFYSVGIGQISSEVPQNLSASRPQDRQFILSSKKLLLSDSGFYLCAWSVSAGSRPQHFGDGTRLSIL.

The J gene is TRBJ2-7, the V gene TRBV18, with a weak D call TRBD2 (6 bases). V lost 6 bases, J lost 4 bases, and 19 bases lay in between. Germline V lookup: CDR1 KGHSH, CDR2 LQKENI. CDR3 length equals 15 residues. This chain's CDR3 is CASSPGLLDTYEQYF. The CDR3 DNA reads TGTGCCAGCTCGCCGGGACTGCTGGATACATACGAGCAGTACTTC.

The chain is built from TRBV30 and TRBJ1-1, with 8 bases matching TRBD1. CDR3 length: 14 residues. The trim removed 5 bases at V and 4 bases at J, leaving 9 bases unmatched. CDR1 and CDR2 (germline): GTSNPN, SVGIG (reference sequence). The CDR3 DNA sequence: TGTGCCTGGGACAGGGGAGGAAGCGCCACTGAAGCTTTCTTT. Translation: CAWDRGGSATEAFF.

J is TRBJ1-1 and V is TRBV11-2; maybe TRBD1 (6 bases). Germline V gene sequence: CDR1 SGHAT, CDR2 FQNNGV. V was pared by 6 bases and J by 3 bases, with 14 bases between. The CDR3 loop spans 14 amino acids. CDR3: CASRRGGADTEAFF. CDR3 coding DNA: TGTGCCAGCAGGCGCGGGGGGGCTGACACTGAAGCTTTCTTT. Filled out from reference TRBV11-2 and TRBJ1-1, the complete variable domain reads EAGVAQSPRYKIIEKRQSVAFWCNPISGHATLYWYQQILGQGPKLLIQFQNNGVVDDSQLPKDRFSAERLKGVDSTLKIQPAKLEDSAVYLCASRRGGADTEAFFGQGTRLTVV.

The V gene is TRBV30, the J gene TRBJ2-7, with D possibly matching TRBD1 (5 bases). Germline V gives CDR1 GTSNPN, CDR2 SVGIG (reference sequence). The CDR3 totals 11 residues. V was clipped by 5 bases and J by 6 bases, with 11 bases between them. CDR3 sequence: CAWGTGPEQYF. For the CDR3, the DNA is TGTGCCTGGGGCACAGGACCCGAGCAGTACTTC.

The chain couples TRBV9 to TRBJ1-1; 7 bases line up with TRBD1. Germline trimming cut 4 bases from V and 3 bases from J; bases unmatched to any gene: 9. The CDR3 loop spans 15 amino acids. Germline V gene data show CDR1 as SGDLS and CDR2 as YYNGEE. The CDR3 bases are TGTGCCAGCAGCATTTGGGACAGAGGGGACACTGAAGCTTTCTTT. Translation gives CASSIWDRGDTEAFF.

This clone was detected once. The genes are TRBV11-3 and TRBJ2-7; 8 positions agree with TRBD2. There are 15 residues in the CDR3. Looked up from germline, CDR1 is SGHNT and CDR2 is YENEEA. Trimming removed 4 bases from V and 1 base from J; junction bases left unmatched: 6. The CDR3 DNA follows: TGTGCCAGCAGCTCGGGACTAGATGAATCCTACGAGCAGTACTTC. As protein: CASSSGLDESYEQYF.

This rearrangement joins TRBV28 to TRBJ2-3; TRBD2 might be the D (5 bases). The V and J ends lost 3 bases and 0 bases respectively, with 10 bases between them. From germline, CDR1 is MDHEN and CDR2 SYDVKM. This CDR3 is built from 15 residues. CDR3 protein: CASSFGSRSTDTQYF. In nucleotides, the CDR3 is TGTGCCAGCAGTTTTGGGAGCCGTAGCACAGATACGCAGTATTTT.

This chain links TRBV6-5 with TRBJ1-2; D uncertain. The V and J ends lost 5 bases and 8 bases respectively, with 12 bases between them. Germline CDR1 is MNHEY and CDR2 is SVGAGI. The CDR3 covers 12 residues. The chain's CDR3 is CASSLREEGYTF. CDR3 nucleotides: TGTGCCAGCAGTCTACGGGAGGAAGGCTACACCTTC.

The rearrangement uses TRBV7-6 and TRBJ2-7, with 9 bases that match TRBD1. CDR1 SGHVS and CDR2 FNYEAQ come from the germline V gene. The CDR3 is 15 amino acids. Trimming cost V 5 bases and J 4 bases; bases outside gene matches: 9. The CDR3 sequence is CASSLGRDREYEQYF. The CDR3 DNA reads TGTGCCAGCAGCCTAGGGAGGGACAGGGAATACGAGCAGTACTTC.

The J gene is TRBJ1-1, the V gene TRBV6-4, with TRBD1 as a possible D gene (6 bases). Trimming shortened V by 6 bases and J by 5 bases, and 13 bases separated the two germline ends. The germline V gene has CDR1 MRHNA and CDR2 SNTAGT. The CDR3 consists of 13 residues. The CDR3 DNA follows: TGTGCCAGCAGGAGGGACCAGGGGACTGAAGCTTTCTTT. Translated, it gives CASRRDQGTEAFF.

This chain uses TRBV13 with TRBJ1-6, with a possible D match to TRBD1 (5 bases). The germline V gene encodes CDR1 PRHDT and CDR2 FYEKMQ (reference sequence). The CDR3 length is 17 residues. The V and J ends lost 1 base and 6 bases respectively, with 16 bases between them. The CDR3 DNA reads as TGTGCCAGCAGCTTAGTCCGCGGGGGGACTTTTAATTCACCCCTCCACTTT. Encoded protein: CASSLVRGGTFNSPLHF. Full variable domain (missing parts from reference TRBV13 and TRBJ1-6): AAGVIQSPRHLIKEKRETATLKCYPIPRHDTVYWYQQGPGQDPQFLISFYEKMQSDKGSIPDRFSAQQFSDYHSELNMSSLELGDSALYFCASSLVRGGTFNSPLHFGNGTRLTVT.

This chain joins TRBV27 and TRBJ2-3; 12 bases are a match to TRBD2. Germline CDR1 MNHEY, CDR2 SMNVEV (reference sequence). The CDR3 is 16 residues long. The V and J ends lost 3 bases and 4 bases, in that order; junction bases with no gene match: 5. The CDR3 sequence is CASSFHLAGGSDTQYF. The CDR3, as DNA: TGTGCCAGCAGTTTCCACCTAGCGGGAGGGTCAGATACGCAGTATTTT.

The rearrangement uses TRBV28 and TRBJ1-2; D is perhaps TRBD1 (5 bases). Per germline, CDR1 MDHEN and CDR2 SYDVKM. Trimming shortened V by 7 bases and J by 7 bases, and 19 bases separated the two germline ends. The CDR3 length is 14 residues. The CDR3 DNA reads as TGTGCCAGCACCTCCCGGGGGATTATTCGTGGCTACACCTTC. The encoded protein is CASTSRGIIRGYTF.

The V and J genes are TRBV9 and TRBJ2-1; 8 nucleotides line up with TRBD2. Germline loops: CDR1 SGDLS, CDR2 YYNGEE. This CDR3 is 15 amino acids long. The ends lost 5 bases at V and 2 bases at J; junction bases unmatched: 6. The CDR3 is CASSSGAMTYNEQFF. As DNA, the CDR3 is TGTGCCAGCAGTAGCGGGGCGATGACCTACAATGAGCAGTTCTTC. The entire variable domain, with the rest obtained from reference TRBV9 and TRBJ2-1, is as follows: DSGVTQTPKHLITATGQRVTLRCSPRSGDLSVYWYQQSLDQGLQFLIQYYNGEERAKGNILERFSAQQFPDLHSELNLSSLELGDSALYFCASSSGAMTYNEQFFGPGTRLTVL.

The J gene is TRBJ2-1, the V gene TRBV4-1; a weak D match, TRBD2 (5 bases). CDR1 is MGHRA and CDR2 is YSYEKL in the germline V gene. This CDR3 has 14 amino acids. V was shortened by 3 bases and J by 8 bases, with 14 bases between the two germline ends. DNA of the CDR3: TGCGCCAGCAGCCAGGGAGATAGGTACTATGAGCAGTTCTTC. The encoded protein is CASSQGDRYYEQFF.

This chain links TRBV6-5 with TRBJ2-7; 9 bases are a match to TRBD1. The germline CDR1 and CDR2 sequences are MNHEY and SVGAGI. V gave up 6 bases and J gave up 5 bases; unmatched junction bases: 11. This CDR3 is built from 15 residues. CDR3 region: CASSPRDRVFDEQYF. In DNA form, the CDR3 reads TGTGCCAGCAGCCCCAGGGACAGGGTGTTTGACGAGCAGTACTTC.